The 14 T cell receptor beta chains below all came from one sample that was sequenced in a study of glioma-infiltrating T cells after dendritic cell vaccination. Some clones are missing from TCRdb's copy, which holds only in-frame ones; the method was immunoSEQ multiplex PCR. Of 55,000 to 70,000 clones listed, approximately 78% are singletons. The specimen was blood, collected before dendritic cell vaccination. Receptors originate from a human donor with glioblastoma.

V and J are TRBV5-4 and TRBJ2-3, with 8 bases identical to TRBD2. CDR3 size: 18 residues. J gave up 4 bases and V 1 base, and 14 bases lay outside the gene matches. Germline V gene lookup returns CDR1 SGHNT and CDR2 YYREEE (reference sequence). The CDR3 loop reads CASSLTSGAGGRADTQYF. CDR3 sequence (DNA): TGTGCCAGCAGCTTGACCTCGGGGGCGGGGGGTAGGGCAGATACGCAGTATTTT.

DNA of the CDR3: TGTGCCAGCTCACCGAGGCAGGGGCGGTCTAATGAAAAACTGTTTTTT. It encodes CASSPRQGRSNEKLFF. V and J are TRBV18 and TRBJ1-4, with D perhaps matching TRBD1 (6 bases). Trimming cost V 3 bases and J 3 bases, with 14 bases left between them. Germline V gives CDR1 KGHSH, CDR2 LQKENI. CDR3 length equals 16 residues.

CDR3 nucleotides: TGTGCCAGCAGCTTGCCAGGGGTCGGCTACACCTTC. Residues: CASSLPGVGYTF. The chain is built from TRBV5-4 and TRBJ1-2, with D perhaps TRBD1 (6 bases). V lost 1 base and J 8 bases, leaving 9 bases between the germline ends. The length of the CDR3 is 12 residues. CDR1 and CDR2 from the germline V gene are SGHNT and YYREEE (reference sequence).

Only one count was recorded for this clone. V usage is TRBV5-4 and J usage is TRBJ2-1, with 7 bases matching TRBD1. The junction had 9 bases not matched to a gene; V was cut back by 4 bases and J by 5 bases. This CDR3 has 15 residues. Germline V lookup: CDR1 SGHNT, CDR2 YYREEE (reference sequence). The CDR3 spells CASSPPDRWNNEQFF. CDR3 coding DNA: TGTGCCAGCAGCCCCCCGGACAGGTGGAACAATGAGCAGTTCTTC.

The chain has TRBV28 and TRBJ1-5; D not resolved. Trimming removed 5 bases from V and 8 bases from J, with 10 bases in between. CDR1 and CDR2 (germline): MDHEN, SYDVKM. CDR3 size: 12 residues. The CDR3 here is CASSTRLEPQHF. CDR3 nucleotides: TGTGCCAGCAGTACGCGCCTCGAGCCCCAGCATTTT.

The gene calls are TRBV5-1 and TRBJ2-7; 8 bases are shared with TRBD1. The CDR3 totals 16 residues. The trim removed 0 bases at V and 2 bases at J, leaving 7 bases unmatched. CDR1 SGHRS and CDR2 YFSETQ come from the germline V gene. DNA for the CDR3: TGCGCCAGCAGCTTGGGCCTCGGACAGGGTGCCTACGAGCAGTACTTC. Translation: CASSLGLGQGAYEQYF.

Note on this clone: Other nucleotide sequences from this sample produce the same CDR3. V gene TRBV27 combines with J gene TRBJ2-7, with TRBD2 as a possible D gene (6 bases). Germline lookup yields CDR1 MNHEY and CDR2 SMNVEV (reference sequence). V was pared by 2 bases and J by 3 bases, with 11 bases between. The CDR3 is 14 residues long. CDR3 residues: CASSLAGPNYEQYF. CDR3 DNA: TGTGCCAGCAGTTTAGCGGGACCTAACTACGAGCAGTACTTC.

This chain joins TRBV7-9 and TRBJ1-2; TRBD1 might be the D (6 bases). Germline V CDR1 and CDR2: SEHNR, FQNEAQ (reference sequence). V was cut by 1 base and J by 2 bases, with 11 bases left in between. This CDR3 contains 15 residues. The CDR3 region has the DNA TGTGCCAGCAGCTTAGGTGGGGGGGCGAACTATGGCTACACCTTC. Translating it yields CASSLGGGANYGYTF.

This clone has a single count. The chain has TRBV6-1 and TRBJ1-1; D is unclear. This CDR3 is 9 amino acids long. Germline CDR1 is MNHNS and CDR2 is SASEGT. Trimming removed 7 bases from V and 10 bases from J, with 7 bases in between. CDR3 amino acids: CASIPGAFF. The CDR3 nucleotides read TGTGCCAGCATACCGGGAGCTTTCTTT.

The rearrangement uses TRBV5-1 and TRBJ1-1; 7 positions match TRBD1. Germline-derived CDR1 and CDR2 are SGHRS and YFSETQ. V trimming: 3 bases; J trimming: 1 base; junction bases outside the gene matches: 6. The CDR3 covers 15 residues. The CDR3: CASSWGDRENTEAFF. The CDR3, as DNA: TGCGCCAGCAGCTGGGGAGACAGGGAGAACACTGAAGCTTTCTTT.

This clone was recorded a few times. The chain uses TRBV10-3 and TRBJ1-4, with D unclear. The CDR3 has 12 amino acids. The germline CDR1 and CDR2 sequences are ENHRY and SYGVKD. Between the trimmed V and J ends, which lost 4 bases and 7 bases, there was a span of 7 bases. The CDR3 loop is CAISVSGEKLFF. CDR3 DNA sequence: TGTGCCATCAGTGTCAGCGGTGAAAAACTGTTTTTT.

J is TRBJ2-7 and V is TRBV10-2, with D uncertain. The CDR3 contains 17 residues. Trimming cost V 4 bases and J 3 bases, with 22 bases left between them. CDR1 and CDR2 from the germline V gene are WSHSY and SAAADI. CDR3 nucleotide sequence: TGCGCCAGCAGTGCTATCCTTTATGGCAGATCTAGCTACGAGCAGTACTTC. Its protein product is CASSAILYGRSSYEQYF.

In this sample, this clone turned up once. Mismatch with germline at one junction end may stem from a read error. The chain has TRBV6-6 and TRBJ1-4; D is possibly TRBD1 (6 bases). The germline V gene has CDR1 MNHNY and CDR2 SVGAGI (reference sequence). The CDR3 runs to 14 residues. CDR3: CASSPGTTYEKLFF. In nucleotides, the CDR3 is TGTGCCAGCAGTCCCGGGACAACTTATGAAAAACTGTTTTTT.

The chain has TRBV15 and TRBJ1-1; a weak D match, TRBD1 (5 bases). V was cut by 0 bases and J by 0 bases, with 11 bases left in between. Germline-derived CDR1 and CDR2 are LNHNV and YYDKDF (reference sequence). The CDR3 spans 16 residues. CDR3 protein: CATSRDLVGVNTEAFF. In DNA, the CDR3 is TGTGCCACCAGCAGAGATCTAGTAGGGGTGAACACTGAAGCTTTCTTT.